These T cell receptor beta chains were read from a single sample in a study of regulatory T cells in long-lasting Graves disease. TCRdb re-called the multiplex PCR reads through MiXCR, storing one row per CDR3 protein. The sample shows about 450,000 distinct CDR3 sequences, roughly 15% of them seen only once. These sequences were also reported in another study, on T cells in Graves' hyperthyroidism and ophthalmopathy.

The sequenced sample was peripheral blood mononuclear cells (PBMCs), obtained at new diagnosis, from a patient treated with antithyroid drugs. Receptors originate from a woman aged 45-59 years with Graves disease. Each CDR3 is given with its conserved first and last residue. A D gene is named only where the DNA matches it firmly. The listing skips clone size in some rows; elsewhere it reads once, few, many or a size class.

TRBV5-1	NA	TRBJ1-1	NA	TGCGCCAGCAGCTTGGAATTCGGTGGGGCTTTCTTT	CASSLEFGGAFF
TRBV28	NA	TRBJ2-7	many	TGTGCCAGCAGTTTACCCCTAGGCGGGTACGAGCAGTACTTC	CASSLPLGGYEQYF
TRBV5-5	TRBD2	TRBJ2-2	NA	TGTGCCAGCAGCTTCCGGACTAGCGGGCACACCGGGGAGCTGTGTTTT	CASSFRTSGHTGELCF
TRBV20-1	TRBD2	TRBJ2-3	NA	TGCAGTGCTAGAGCTAGCGGGAGTTCCGGAGATACGCAGTATTTT	CSARASGSSGDTQYF
TRBV2	NA	TRBJ2-3	few	TGTGCCAGCAGGGTATCAGATACGCAGTATTTT	CASRVSDTQYF
TRBV6-1	NA	TRBJ2-2	many	TGTGCCAGCCACGGCACCGGGGAGCTGTTTTTT	CASHGTGELFF
TRBV19	NA	TRBJ2-7	few	TGTGCCAGTAGTATCCTGTACAGTCGCCGGGGCGTCTACGAGCAGTACTTC	CASSILYSRRGVYEQYF
TRBV6-2/TRBV6-3	TRBD2	TRBJ2-3	NA	TGTGCCAGCAGTTACGGGGGGACTAGCGGGAGGGCCACAGATACGCAGTATTTT	CASSYGGTSGRATDTQYF
TRBV29-1	TRBD2	TRBJ2-7	few	TGCAGCGTTGGCGGACTAGGGACCTACGAGCAGTACTTC	CSVGGLGTYEQYF
TRBV12-3/TRBV12-4	NA	TRBJ2-2	many	TGTGCCAGCGGGACTCTGACCACCGGGGAGCTGTTTTTT	CASGTLTTGELFF
TRBV3-1	NA	TRBJ1-5	many	TGTGCCAGCAGCCAAGATACGCAGCCCCAGCATTTT	CASSQDTQPQHF
TRBV5-1	TRBD2	TRBJ2-5	NA	TGCGCCAGCAGTGGCGGGAGGTCACAAGAGACCCAGTACTTC	CASSGGRSQETQYF
TRBV7-9	NA	TRBJ2-1	NA	TGTGCCAGCAGCTTAGAACCAGCGGGCTCCTACAATGAGCAGTTCTTC	CASSLEPAGSYNEQFF
TRBV9	NA	TRBJ1-1	many	TGTGCCAGCAGCGTAGAGACTCGGACTGAAGCTTTCTTT	CASSVETRTEAFF
TRBV19	TRBD1	TRBJ2-5	NA	TGTGCCAGTAGTATAGCCTGGACAGGAGGAGAGACCCAGTACTTC	CASSIAWTGGETQYF
TRBV28	TRBD2	TRBJ2-2	many	TGTGCCAGCAGTTCCCCCATAGCGGGAGCCACCGGGGAGCTGTTTTTT	CASSSPIAGATGELFF